This TCR beta chain was found in a study of vaccination and CD4 T cells after COVID-19. Judged by abundance, this clonotype is medium-sized (0.01 to 0.1%). What it recognizes is unknown. As for treatment: approximately 9-day PBMC culture with coronavirus spike peptide pools or control peptides (ViraFEST assay). With the Oncomine TCR Beta short-read assay, DNA from cultured CD4+ T cells was sequenced. Genomic DNA from cultured CD4+ T cells was extracted. TCRdb reprocessed the PCR reads with MiXCR, giving one entry per CDR3 protein. Of 13,000 to 15,000 distinct CDR3 sequences listed, about 30% are singletons. The CDR3 spans 13 residues. V was trimmed by 6 bases and J by 3 bases, leaving 14 bases between them. Looked up from germline, CDR1 is DFQATT and CDR2 is SNEGSKA (reference sequence). General study findings and limits: Relatively few convalescent patients were studied, without early post-infection timepoints.

V is TRBV20-1 and J is TRBJ1-2, with D perhaps TRBD1 (6 bases). The TCR was taken from a human donor who had recovered from COVID-19. Sequencing was done on a sample of CD4+ T cells from blood, cultured in vitro. In nucleotides, the CDR3 is TGCAGTGCCCCTGCGGGGGGCTACTATGGCTACACCTTC. Its protein is CSAPAGGYYGYTF.